This T cell receptor beta chain was sequenced for a study of graft-versus-host responses after intestinal transplantation. Using immunoSEQ multiplex PCR, the repertoire was profiled, and TCRdb retains in-frame clones only, with some absent. This table holds 15,000 or so clones, just under 75% found once. CDR3 length equals 16 residues. From germline, CDR1 is MGHRA and CDR2 YSYEKL. Germline trimming cut 2 bases from V and 3 bases from J; bases unmatched to any gene: 6. General observations from the study: Among recipient marrow samples, GvH clones were found; some appeared first in ileum or blood. Within allografts, high graft-versus-host to host-versus-graft clonal ratios were seen among patients with graft-donor T cell macrochimerism.

To note about this clone: Its matching antigen is unknown.

Intraepithelial plus lamina propria lymphocytes were released by processing graft tissue. The TCR originated in a human patient who received an intestinal transplant, so some T cells may come from the graft donor. The chain has TRBV4-1 and TRBJ1-4; 7 nucleotides line up with TRBD1. Sequenced here: ileum tissue, sampled 14 days after transplant. CDR3 residues: CASSQSPGTANEKLFF. For the CDR3, the DNA is TGCGCCAGCAGCCAATCCCCCGGGACAGCTAATGAAAAACTGTTTTTT.